Below, 11 T cell receptor beta chains from the same sample are listed, as sequenced in a study of T cells in Graves' hyperthyroidism and ophthalmopathy. Authors of the study amplified TCR beta CDR3 regions from RNA transcripts. When the TCR CDR3 underwent first-round RT-PCR, the HTBI primer set was used. TCRdb re-called the multiplex PCR reads with MiXCR, one entry per CDR3 protein. The table has some 720,000 distinct CDR3 sequences, 16% seen once. The sequenced sample was blood. These receptors were collected from a man younger than 30 with Graves' hyperthyroidism.

This clonotype has more than one count but fewer than ten. The chain couples TRBV20-1 to TRBJ2-5; TRBD2 aligns across 9 bases. Per the germline V gene, CDR1 is DFQATT and CDR2 is SNEGSKA (reference sequence). This CDR3 region has 16 residues. The V segment lost 0 bases and the J segment 4 bases; nucleotides outside the gene matches: 9. The CDR3, as DNA: TGCAGTGCTAGAGAGTCTAGCGGGATAGGGAGAGAGACCCAGTACTTC. It is translated as CSARESSGIGRETQYF.

This clonotype was counted between two and nine times. The chain employs TRBV10-3 and TRBJ2-6; 10 bases match TRBD1. This CDR3 contains 21 residues. Per the germline V gene, CDR1 is ENHRY and CDR2 is SYGVKD. The V and J ends lost 3 bases and 0 bases, in that order; junction bases with no gene match: 14. The CDR3 loop is CAISDRDRGLLEVSGANVLTF. The CDR3 region has the DNA TGTGCCATCAGTGATCGAGACAGGGGGCTTCTGGAAGTCTCTGGGGCCAACGTCCTGACTTTC.

The chain is built from TRBV19 and TRBJ2-7; TRBD1 matches at 7 bases. Trimming took 9 bases from V and 2 from J; bases not matched to a gene: 10. The CDR3 totals 14 residues. CDR1 and CDR2 (germline): LNHDA, SQIVND (reference sequence). Here the CDR3 reads CASQGQRAPYEQYF. In nucleotides, the CDR3 is TGTGCCAGCCAGGGACAGAGGGCCCCCTACGAGCAGTACTTC.

This clonotype has ten or more counts. The chain couples TRBV11-2 to TRBJ2-5, with TRBD2 matching 10 bases. The CDR3 runs to 17 residues. V was clipped by 5 bases and J by 2 bases; unmatched bases: 11. The germline CDR1 and CDR2 sequences are SGHAT and FQNNGV. The DNA of the CDR3 is TGTGCCAGCAGCCCAGGGGCTAGCGGGGGACAGCAAGAGACCCAGTACTTC. This codes for CASSPGASGGQQETQYF.

Note on this clonotype: Its ends do not fully match the called genes, so a read error is possible. V is TRBV4-1 and J is TRBJ1-6; weak D call: TRBD1 (6 bases). The length of the CDR3 is 13 residues. CDR1 is MGHRA, CDR2 YSYEKL, per germline. CDR3 DNA sequence: TGTGCCAGCAGTTTAGGACAGAATTCACCCCTCCACTTT. Its translation: CASSLGQNSPLHF.

This clonotype was recorded at least ten times. This chain joins TRBV7-2 and TRBJ2-1; TRBD2 matches at 11 bases. Trimming cost V 2 bases and J 12 bases; bases outside gene matches: 6. Germline V gene data show CDR1 as SGHTA and CDR2 as FQGNSA. The CDR3 runs 14 residues. The CDR3 DNA reads TGTGCCAGCAGCTTACTGAGTCTAGCGGGAGGGCAGTTCTTC. It encodes CASSLLSLAGGQFF.

This clonotype was found many times. The chain recombines TRBV20-1 with TRBJ2-7; a weak D match, TRBD2 (6 bases). The CDR3 has 13 amino acids. Trimming shortened V by 0 bases and J by 5 bases, and 11 bases separated the two germline ends. Germline V gives CDR1 DFQATT, CDR2 SNEGSKA (reference sequence). The chain's CDR3 is CSARDPSDDEQYF. In nucleotides, the CDR3 is TGCAGTGCTAGAGATCCTAGCGACGACGAGCAGTACTTC.

This rearrangement joins TRBV19 to TRBJ2-5; 7 positions agree with TRBD2. Germline CDR1 and CDR2: LNHDA and SQIVND (reference sequence). The V gene end was trimmed by 5 bases and the J gene end by 2 bases; junction bases not matched to a gene: 11. This CDR3 is 16 amino acids long. CDR3 region: CASSLRALADQETQYF. CDR3 in DNA: TGTGCCAGTAGTCTCAGGGCTCTAGCGGATCAAGAGACCCAGTACTTC.

This clonotype was seen at least ten times. The chain combines TRBV28 with TRBJ2-7; 7 nucleotides match TRBD1. The CDR3 runs 13 residues. J lost 3 bases, V lost 6 bases, and 5 bases had no gene match. Looked up from germline, CDR1 is MDHEN and CDR2 is SYDVKM. CDR3 in DNA: TGTGCCAGCAGGCCGGGACAGCTCTACGAGCAGTACTTC. Translation: CASRPGQLYEQYF.

A few counts support this clonotype. The rearrangement links TRBV3-2 to TRBJ2-1; TRBD1 is the table's D call and was not checked against the DNA. TRBV3-2 is tagged as a pseudogene. This CDR3 is 14 amino acids long. CDR3 DNA sequence: TGTGCCAGCAGCCCCCCGACAGAGGATTATGAGCAGTTCTTC. The encoded protein is CASSPPTEDYEQFF.

This clonotype was found many times. The V gene is TRBV7-9, the J gene TRBJ1-1; D gene uncertain. Germline assignment: CDR1 SEHNR and CDR2 FQNEAQ (reference sequence). This CDR3 is 16 amino acids long. Between the trimmed V and J ends, which lost 2 bases and 0 bases, there was a span of 13 bases. As DNA, the CDR3 is TGTGCCAGCAGCTTAAGATCTCGTGAGATGAACACTGAAGCTTTCTTT. Encoded protein: CASSLRSREMNTEAFF. The complete variable domain, with remaining parts taken from reference TRBV7-9 and TRBJ1-1, reads DTGVSQNPRHKITKRGQNVTFRCDPISEHNRLYWYRQTLGQGPEFLTYFQNEAQLEKSRLLSDRFSAERPKGSFSTLEIQRTEQGDSAMYLCASSLRSREMNTEAFFGQGTRLTVV.